This T cell receptor beta chain was recovered during a study of T cell responses to AZD1222 COVID-19 vaccine. Study results and limitations: Spike regions recognized by vaccine-associated CD4 TCRs spanned the protein, led by 160-218 and 743-854.

Germline CDR1 SNHLY, CDR2 FYNNEI. This CDR3 region has 17 residues. V was shortened by 6 bases and J by 5 bases, with 23 bases between the two germline ends. On this clone: The antigen remains undetermined.

The assay was immunoSEQ multiplex PCR, and TCRdb's table has in-frame clones only and misses some. The sample includes around 150,000 clones, about 93% of them seen just once. Source: peripheral blood, taken 28 days after the second AZD1222 dose. This TCR was recovered from an adult who received the AZD1222 COVID-19 vaccine. This chain joins TRBV2 and TRBJ1-5, with TRBD1 as a possible D gene (5 bases). CDR3 residues: CASSRGAGAFGHQPQHF. For the CDR3, the DNA is TGTGCCAGCAGCCGCGGAGCCGGGGCCTTTGGGCATCAGCCCCAGCATTTT.